The 8 T cell receptor beta chains below all came from one sample that was sequenced in a study of shared clonotypes between healthy human individuals. Measured with immunoSEQ multiplex PCR; TCRdb has only the in-frame clones, and not every one. Of about 1.5 million clones in the sample, roughly 96% were seen once. Sequencing was done on a sample of naive CD4+ T cells sorted from blood. Subset meaning: CD45RA+ positively selected. These receptors all come from a man aged 25-45 years in good health.

This chain joins TRBV7-6 and TRBJ2-7; no reliable D call. V shed 5 bases and J shed 2 bases, with 13 bases lying between them. This CDR3 has 14 residues. Germline V gene data show CDR1 as SGHVS and CDR2 as FNYEAQ. CDR3 residues: CASSVRRTAYEQYF. The CDR3 nucleotides are TGTGCCAGCAGCGTACGTAGAACAGCCTACGAGCAGTACTTC.

The chain links TRBV18 to TRBJ2-6; D perhaps matches TRBD1 (6 bases). V shed 6 bases and J shed 3 bases, with 9 bases lying between them. CDR1 is KGHSH and CDR2 is LQKENI in the germline V gene. There are 14 residues in the CDR3. CDR3 region: CASSTGFGANVLTF. DNA for the CDR3: TGTGCCAGCTCCACAGGGTTTGGGGCCAACGTCCTGACTTTC.

This chain uses TRBV9 with TRBJ1-4, with 7 bases fitting TRBD1. CDR1 and CDR2 (germline): SGDLS, YYNGEE. This CDR3 has 13 residues. V shed 7 bases and J 3 bases; nucleotides not matched to a gene: 3. CDR3 coding DNA: TGTGCCAGCCAGGGGGATGCTAATGAAAAACTGTTTTTT. It specifies CASQGDANEKLFF.

The chain joins TRBV28 to TRBJ1-1; the match to TRBD1 covers 8 bases. V was pared by 5 bases and J by 1 base, with 9 bases of the junction left unmatched. The CDR3 consists of 16 residues. Germline CDR1 and CDR2: MDHEN and SYDVKM. The CDR3 region is CASSGDRTVGNTEAFF. The DNA for the CDR3 is TGTGCCAGCAGTGGGGACAGGACTGTAGGGAACACTGAAGCTTTCTTT.

V gene TRBV9 combines with J gene TRBJ2-7, with D perhaps TRBD1 or TRBD2 (5 bases each). Deletions cut 0 bases from V and 2 bases from J, with 12 bases between. This CDR3 has 15 amino acids. Germline loops: CDR1 SGDLS, CDR2 YYNGEE. The CDR3 sequence is CASSVEPGTPYEQYF. CDR3 bases: TGTGCCAGCAGCGTAGAACCCGGGACCCCCTACGAGCAGTACTTC.

The chain is built from TRBV19 and TRBJ2-3, with D perhaps matching TRBD1 (5 bases). The CDR3 contains 15 residues. Germline V gene data show CDR1 as LNHDA and CDR2 as SQIVND (reference sequence). Trimming removed 5 bases from V and 1 base from J, with 13 bases in between. CDR3 residues: CASSRQQIRTDTQYF. CDR3 bases: TGTGCCAGTAGTCGACAGCAGATCCGCACAGATACGCAGTATTTT.

The V and J genes are TRBV7-9 and TRBJ2-2; 13 bases line up with TRBD2. V lost 5 bases, J lost 4 bases, and 10 bases stayed unmatched. The CDR3 contains 18 residues. CDR1 and CDR2 from the germline V gene are SEHNR and FQNEAQ (reference sequence). CDR3 sequence: CASSRRTSGSGGTGELFF. The CDR3 nucleotides read TGTGCCAGCAGCCGACGGACTAGCGGGAGTGGCGGCACCGGGGAGCTGTTTTTT.

About this clone itself: At the DNA level, this CDR3 is encoded by other sequences in the same sample as well. The chain combines TRBV5-4 with TRBJ1-1, with D possibly matching TRBD1 (5 bases). V lost 0 bases and J lost 0, with 9 bases in between. Germline CDR1 SGHNT, CDR2 YYREEE (reference sequence). The CDR3 is 15 amino acids. CDR3 residues: CASSLAGGLNTEAFF. CDR3 nucleotides: TGTGCCAGCAGCTTGGCCGGGGGATTGAACACTGAAGCTTTCTTT. Complete variable domain (other parts from reference TRBV5-4 and TRBJ1-1): ETGVTQSPTHLIKTRGQQVTLRCSSQSGHNTVSWYQQALGQGPQFIFQYYREEENGRGNFPPRFSGLQFPNYSSELNVNALELDDSALYLCASSLAGGLNTEAFFGQGTRLTVV.